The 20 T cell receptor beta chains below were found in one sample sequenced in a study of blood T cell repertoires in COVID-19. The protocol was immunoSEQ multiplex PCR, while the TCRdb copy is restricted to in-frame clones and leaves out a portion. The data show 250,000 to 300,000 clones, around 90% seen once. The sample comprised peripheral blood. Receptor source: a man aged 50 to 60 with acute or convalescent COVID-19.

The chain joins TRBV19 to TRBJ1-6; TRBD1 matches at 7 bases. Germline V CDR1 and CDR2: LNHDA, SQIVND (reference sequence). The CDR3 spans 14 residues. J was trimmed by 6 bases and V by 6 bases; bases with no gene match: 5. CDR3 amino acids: CASSSGQLNSPLHF. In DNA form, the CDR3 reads TGTGCCAGTAGCTCGGGACAGCTTAATTCACCCCTCCACTTT.

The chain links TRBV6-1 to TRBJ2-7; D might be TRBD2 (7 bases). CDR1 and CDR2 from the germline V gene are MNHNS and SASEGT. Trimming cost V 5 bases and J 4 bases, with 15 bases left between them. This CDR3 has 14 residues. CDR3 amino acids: CASSTTRGAYEQYF. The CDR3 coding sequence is TGTGCCAGCAGTACCACCCGGGGGGCTTACGAGCAGTACTTC.

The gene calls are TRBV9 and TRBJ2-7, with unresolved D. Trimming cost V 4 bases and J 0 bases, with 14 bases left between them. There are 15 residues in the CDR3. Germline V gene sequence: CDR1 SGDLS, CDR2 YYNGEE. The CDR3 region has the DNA TGTGCCAGCAGCATGACACCTACCAGCTCCTACGAGCAGTACTTC. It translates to CASSMTPTSSYEQYF.

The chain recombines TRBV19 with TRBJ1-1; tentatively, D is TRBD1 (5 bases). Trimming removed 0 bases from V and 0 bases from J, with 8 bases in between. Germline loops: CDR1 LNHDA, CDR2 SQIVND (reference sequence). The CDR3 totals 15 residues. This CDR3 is CASSIESGVNTEAFF. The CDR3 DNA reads TGTGCCAGTAGTATAGAATCGGGGGTGAACACTGAAGCTTTCTTT.

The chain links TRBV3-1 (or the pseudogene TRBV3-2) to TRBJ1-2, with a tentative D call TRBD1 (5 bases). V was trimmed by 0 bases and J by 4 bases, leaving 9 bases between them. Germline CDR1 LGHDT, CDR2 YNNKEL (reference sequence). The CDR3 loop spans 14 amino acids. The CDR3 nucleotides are TGTGCCAGCAGCCAAGATCGACAGACCTATGGCTACACCTTC. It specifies CASSQDRQTYGYTF.

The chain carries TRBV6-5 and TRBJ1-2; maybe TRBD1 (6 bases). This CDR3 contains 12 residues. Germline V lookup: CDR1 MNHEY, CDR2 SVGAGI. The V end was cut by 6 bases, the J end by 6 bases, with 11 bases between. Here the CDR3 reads CASRGGRDGYTF. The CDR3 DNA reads TGTGCCAGCAGGGGGGGGCGAGATGGCTACACCTTC.

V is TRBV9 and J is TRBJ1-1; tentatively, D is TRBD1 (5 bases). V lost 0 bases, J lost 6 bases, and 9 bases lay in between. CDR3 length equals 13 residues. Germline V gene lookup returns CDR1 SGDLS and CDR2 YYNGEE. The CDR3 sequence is CASSVGGDAEAFF. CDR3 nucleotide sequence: TGTGCCAGCAGCGTAGGGGGGGACGCTGAAGCTTTCTTT.

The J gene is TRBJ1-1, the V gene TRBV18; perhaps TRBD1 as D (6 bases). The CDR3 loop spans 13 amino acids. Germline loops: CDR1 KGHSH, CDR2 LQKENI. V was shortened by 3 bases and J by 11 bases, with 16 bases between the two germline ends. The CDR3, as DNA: TGTGCCAGCTCACCCCGGCCAGGGGCTCCGGCTTTCTTT. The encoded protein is CASSPRPGAPAFF.

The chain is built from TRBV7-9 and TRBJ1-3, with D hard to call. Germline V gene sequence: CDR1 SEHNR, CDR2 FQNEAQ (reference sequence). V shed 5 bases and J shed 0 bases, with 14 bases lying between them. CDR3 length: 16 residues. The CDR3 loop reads CASSQPRVSSGNTIYF. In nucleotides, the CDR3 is TGTGCCAGCAGCCAACCCCGGGTTTCCTCTGGAAACACCATATATTTT. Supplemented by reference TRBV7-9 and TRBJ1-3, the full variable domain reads DTGVSQNPRHKITKRGQNVTFRCDPISEHNRLYWYRQTLGQGPEFLTYFQNEAQLEKSRLLSDRFSAERPKGSFSTLEIQRTEQGDSAMYLCASSQPRVSSGNTIYFGEGSWLTVV.

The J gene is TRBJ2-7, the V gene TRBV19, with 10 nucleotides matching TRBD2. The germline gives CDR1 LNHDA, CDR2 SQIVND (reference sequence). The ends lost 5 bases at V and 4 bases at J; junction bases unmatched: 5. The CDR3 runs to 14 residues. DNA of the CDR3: TGTGCCAGTAGTCCCCGGACTAGCGGTTACGAGCAGTACTTC. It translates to CASSPRTSGYEQYF.

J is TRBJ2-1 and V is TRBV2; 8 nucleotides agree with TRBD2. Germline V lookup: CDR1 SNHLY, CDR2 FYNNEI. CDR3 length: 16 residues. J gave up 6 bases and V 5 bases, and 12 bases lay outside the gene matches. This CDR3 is CASSRALAGYFNEQFF. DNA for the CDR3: TGTGCCAGCAGTCGAGCTTTAGCGGGGTACTTCAATGAGCAGTTCTTC.

The CDR3: CASSYSFGLATDTQYF. For the CDR3, the DNA is TGTGCCAGCAGTTACTCTTTCGGACTAGCGACAGATACGCAGTATTTT. The chain combines TRBV6-5 with TRBJ2-3; TRBD2 agrees at 9 bases. Looked up from germline, CDR1 is MNHEY and CDR2 is SVGAGI. With V trimmed by 0 bases and J by 3 bases, 4 bases remained unmatched. The CDR3 length is 16 residues.

The CDR3 region has the DNA TGTGCCAGCAGCCCCCCCACAGGGGTGAACACCGGGGAGCTGTTTTTT. It is translated as CASSPPTGVNTGELFF. The chain combines TRBV14 with TRBJ2-2; 7 bases are shared with TRBD1. The CDR3 covers 16 residues. J gave up 1 base and V 4 bases, and 6 bases lay outside the gene matches. CDR1 and CDR2 from the germline V gene are SGHDN and FVKESK.

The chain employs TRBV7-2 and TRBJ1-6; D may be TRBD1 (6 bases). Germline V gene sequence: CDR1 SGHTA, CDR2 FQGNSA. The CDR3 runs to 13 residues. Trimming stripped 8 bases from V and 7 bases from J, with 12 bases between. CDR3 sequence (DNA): TGTGCCAGCGGAAGGGGGACGAATTCACCCCTCCACTTT. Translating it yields CASGRGTNSPLHF.

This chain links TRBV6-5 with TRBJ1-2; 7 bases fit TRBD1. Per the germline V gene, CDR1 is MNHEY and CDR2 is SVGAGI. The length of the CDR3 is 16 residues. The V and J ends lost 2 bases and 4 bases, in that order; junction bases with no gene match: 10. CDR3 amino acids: CASSYTPGGRLYGYTF. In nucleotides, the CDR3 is TGTGCCAGCAGTTACACCCCAGGGGGAAGACTCTATGGCTACACCTTC.

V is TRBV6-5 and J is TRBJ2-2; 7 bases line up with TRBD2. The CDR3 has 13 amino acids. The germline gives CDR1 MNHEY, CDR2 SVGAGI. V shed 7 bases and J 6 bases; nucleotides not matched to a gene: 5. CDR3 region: CASTSLASGELFF. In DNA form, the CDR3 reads TGTGCCAGCACCTCACTAGCGTCCGGGGAGCTGTTTTTT.

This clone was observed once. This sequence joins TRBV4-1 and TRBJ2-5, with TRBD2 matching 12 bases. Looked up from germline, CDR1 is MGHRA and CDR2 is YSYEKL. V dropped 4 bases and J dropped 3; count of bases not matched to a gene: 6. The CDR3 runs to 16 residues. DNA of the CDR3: TGCGCCAGCAGCCGGGGACTAGCGGGCGGCAAAGAGACCCAGTACTTC. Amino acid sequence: CASSRGLAGGKETQYF.

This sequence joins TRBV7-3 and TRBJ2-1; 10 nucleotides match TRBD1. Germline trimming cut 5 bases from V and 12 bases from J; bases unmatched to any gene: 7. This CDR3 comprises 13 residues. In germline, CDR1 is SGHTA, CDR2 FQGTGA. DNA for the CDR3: TGTGCCAGCAGCCCCCGACAGGGGGCAGGGCAGTTCTTC. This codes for CASSPRQGAGQFF. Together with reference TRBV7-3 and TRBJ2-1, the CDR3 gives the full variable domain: GAGVSQTPSNKVTEKGKYVELRCDPISGHTALYWYRQSLGQGPEFLIYFQGTGAADDSGLPNDRFFAVRPEGSVSTLKIQRTERGDSAVYLCASSPRQGAGQFFGPGTRLTVL.

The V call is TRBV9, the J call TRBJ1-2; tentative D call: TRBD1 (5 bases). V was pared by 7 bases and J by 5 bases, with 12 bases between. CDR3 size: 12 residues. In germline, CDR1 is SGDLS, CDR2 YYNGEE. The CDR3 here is CASSSGLYGYTF. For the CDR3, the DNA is TGTGCCAGCTCCTCAGGGTTGTATGGCTACACCTTC.

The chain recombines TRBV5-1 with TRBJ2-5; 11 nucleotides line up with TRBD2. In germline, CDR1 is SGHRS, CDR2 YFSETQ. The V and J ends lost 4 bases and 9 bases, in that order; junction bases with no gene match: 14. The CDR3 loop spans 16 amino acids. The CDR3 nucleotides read TGCGCCAGCAGCCCTGGACTAGCGGGCCCACAGATGGCCCAGTACTTC. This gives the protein CASSPGLAGPQMAQYF. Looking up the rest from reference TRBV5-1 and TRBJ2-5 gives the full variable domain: KAGVTQTPRYLIKTRGQQVTLSCSPISGHRSVSWYQQTPGQGLQFLFEYFSETQRNKGNFPGRFSGRQFSNSRSEMNVSTLELGDSALYLCASSPGLAGPQMAQYFGPGTRLLVL.